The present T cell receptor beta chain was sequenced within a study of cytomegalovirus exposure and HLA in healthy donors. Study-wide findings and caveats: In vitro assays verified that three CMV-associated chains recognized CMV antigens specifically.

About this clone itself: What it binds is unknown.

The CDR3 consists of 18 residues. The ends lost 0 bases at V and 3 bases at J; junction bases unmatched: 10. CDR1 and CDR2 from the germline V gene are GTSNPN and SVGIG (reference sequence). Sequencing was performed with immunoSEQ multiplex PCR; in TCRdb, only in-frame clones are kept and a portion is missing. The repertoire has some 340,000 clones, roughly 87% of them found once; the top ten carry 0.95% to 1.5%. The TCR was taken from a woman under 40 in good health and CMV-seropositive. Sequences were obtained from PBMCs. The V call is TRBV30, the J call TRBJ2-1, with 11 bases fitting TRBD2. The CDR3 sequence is CAWSVHISGGAFYNEQFF. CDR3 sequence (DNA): TGTGCCTGGAGTGTACATATTAGCGGGGGGGCCTTCTACAATGAGCAGTTCTTC.